This is a list of T cell receptor beta chains from one sample in a study of blood T cell repertoires in COVID-19. Here immunoSEQ multiplex PCR was the method, and the copy in TCRdb shows in-frame clones only, minus some. Here the sample spans about 120,000 clones, approximately 90% being singletons. The sample comprised peripheral blood. These receptors all stem from a man aged 40-55 years with acute or convalescent COVID-19. The CDR3 runs from the conserved cysteine through the conserved F or W. The D gene is left open where the match is weak. For some rows the clone size is stated as once, few or many, or as a class when expanded; others skip it.

V gene	J gene	clone size	D gene	CDR3 DNA	CDR3 protein
TRBV25-1	TRBJ2-7	-	-	TGTGCCAGCAGTGAATATGGCAGGGGCTACGAGCAGTACTTC	CASSEYGRGYEQYF
TRBV15	TRBJ2-3	-	-	TGTGCCACCAGCTTACCTACTCCGGGGGGCACAGATACGCAGTATTTT	CATSLPTPGGTDTQYF
TRBV6-1	TRBJ1-4	-	-	TGTGCCAGCAGTGAGGGGGAGGGAGGAAAACTGTTTTTT	CASSEGEGGKLFF
TRBV10-3	TRBJ1-1	-	-	TGTGCCATCACCGGGGGTTCGAACACTGAAGCTTTCTTT	CAITGGSNTEAFF
TRBV12-5	TRBJ1-2	many	-	TGTGCTAGTGGTGGACTGATTAACTATGGCTACACCTTC	CASGGLINYGYTF
TRBV7-2	TRBJ1-1	once	TRBD1	TGTGCCAGCAGCCCCCGGACAGGGGGAAACACTGAAGCTTTCTTT	CASSPRTGGNTEAFF
TRBV27	TRBJ2-7	few	TRBD2	TGTGCCAGCAGCTTACGCCCGGGACTAGAGGGCTACGAGCAGTACTTC	CASSLRPGLEGYEQYF
TRBV3-1/TRBV3-2	TRBJ1-5	-	TRBD1	TGTGCCAGCAGCCCCGGGACAGGGAGGCCCAGCAATGGTCAGCCCCAGCATTTT	CASSPGTGRPSNGQPQHF
TRBV5-1	TRBJ2-1	once	-	TGCGCCAGCACATCCTCAGGGGACGAGCAGTTCTTC	CASTSSGDEQFF
TRBV11-2	TRBJ1-5	-	-	TGTGCCAGCAGCCCCCGGAGCAATCAGCCCCAGCATTTT	CASSPRSNQPQHF
TRBV29-1	TRBJ1-3	few	-	TGCAGCGTCGGACTGGATCTCTCTGGAAACACCATATATTTT	CSVGLDLSGNTIYF
TRBV5-1	TRBJ1-3	-	TRBD1	TGCGCCAGCAGCTTGCGGGACAGGGATGGGGGAAGCTCTGGAAACACCATATATTTT	CASSLRDRDGGSSGNTIYF
TRBV6-5	TRBJ1-1	-	-	TGTGCCAGCACTTCTTCGGGACTTATGAACACTGAAGCTTTCTTT	CASTSSGLMNTEAFF
TRBV15	TRBJ2-3	-	TRBD2	TGTGCCACCAGCGGTAGACTAGCGGGAGGCGCAGATACGCAGTATTTT	CATSGRLAGGADTQYF
TRBV7-9	TRBJ1-1	-	-	TGTGCCAGCAGCCCATCAGGTCTTCCTGAAGCTTTCTTT	CASSPSGLPEAFF